This T cell receptor beta chain came from a study of CD8 T cells in Susac syndrome. Across the whole study: Patients with Susac syndrome were therapy-naive, on corticosteroids, or on intravenous immunoglobulin alone at the time that blood was drawn.

The junction had 8 bases not matched to a gene; V was cut back by 5 bases and J by 2 bases. The CDR3 length is 17 residues. About this clonotype: Its antigen is still unknown.

Study observations and caveats: As acknowledged by the study, its TCR sequencing and HLA analysis included a relatively small number of individuals.

It was negative isolation that provided the CD8+ and CD4+ T cells, whereas TEMRA cells were enriched by FACS. Random hexamers were used to reverse transcribe roughly 0.5 to 1 ug of RNA. It was immunoSEQ multiplex PCR that amplified TCR beta CDR3 across 54 Vbeta and 13 Jbeta. TCRdb fed the immunoSEQ multiplex PCR reads into MiXCR, producing one record per CDR3 protein. The table lists 200,000 to 250,000 distinct CDR3 sequences, about 94% of them singletons. The rearrangement uses TRBV12-3 or TRBV12-4 and TRBJ2-2; TRBD2 matches 10 bases. The specimen sequenced was CD4+ T cells from PBMCs. The clonotype originates from a human donor with Susac syndrome. The CDR3 here is CASSLPGLAANTGELFF. CDR3 coding DNA: TGTGCCAGCAGTCTCCCCGGACTAGCGGCAAACACCGGGGAGCTGTTTTTT.